The T cell receptor beta chain described here comes from a study of OX40 agonist ivuxolimab in advanced cancers. The table lists this clone with a count of one. What it binds is unknown. Germline CDR1 and CDR2: MDHEN and SYDVKM. The CDR3 covers 15 residues. Trimming removed 1 base from V and 0 bases from J, with 7 bases in between. Repertoires were generated with immunoSEQ multiplex PCR, while TCRdb's copy carries only in-frame clones and drops some. The sample carries 75,000 to 100,000 clones, about 80% recorded once. Broader study findings: Clonal expansion was among the lowest in partial responders at 0.1-3.0 mg/kg, especially CD8+. Relative to CD4+ cells, CD8+ T cells on average had more expanded clones.

The sample in question was CD4+ or CD8+ T cells sorted from blood, obtained in a trial of the OX40 agonist ivuxolimab. The rearrangement uses TRBV28 and TRBJ2-1, with no clear D. The receptor comes from an adult with an advanced solid tumor such as melanoma, head and neck, liver or kidney cancer. The CDR3 region has the DNA TGTGCCAGCAGTTTATACGCCAGCTCCTACAATGAGCAGTTCTTC. It specifies CASSLYASSYNEQFF. Looking up the rest from reference TRBV28 and TRBJ2-1 gives the full variable domain: DVKVTQSSRYLVKRTGEKVFLECVQDMDHENMFWYRQDPGLGLRLIYFSYDVKMKEKGDIPEGYSVSREKKERFSLILESASTNQTSMYLCASSLYASSYNEQFFGPGTRLTVL.